The 21 T cell receptor beta chains in this list originate from one sample, sequenced in a study of blood T cells in healthy people across ages. With a J-beta primer mix and a sample-barcoded 5' primer, a second PCR ran roughly 6 to 12 cycles. TCRdb analysed the 5' RACE reads with MiXCR anew, one entry per CDR3 protein. The table records hundreds of thousands of distinct CDR3 sequences, nearly 25% of them present only once. This same sample was also taken into another study, of T cells of mothers and their children.

Sequencing used blood. Every receptor here comes from a boy aged 5-17 years in good health.

The chain employs TRBV6-2 or TRBV6-3 and TRBJ2-3, with 10 positions matching TRBD2. V dropped 8 bases and J dropped 4; count of bases not matched to a gene: 12. CDR3 length: 16 amino acids. In germline, CDR1 is MNHEY, CDR2 SVGEGT. The CDR3 region has the DNA TGTGCCAGCCGCAAGGTGCCTAGCGGGAGATCAGATACGCAGTATTTT. Protein sequence: CASRKVPSGRSDTQYF.

This clonotype was seen once. This sequence joins TRBV18 and TRBJ1-6, with TRBD1 matching over 10 bases. This CDR3 region has 16 residues. V lost 3 bases and J lost 7; bases outside the gene matches: 6. Germline V gene lookup returns CDR1 KGHSH and CDR2 LQKENI. CDR3 sequence: CASSPGTGANNSPLHF. The CDR3 DNA reads TGTGCCAGCTCACCGGGGACAGGGGCAAACAATTCACCCCTCCACTTT.

The chain recombines TRBV20-1 with TRBJ2-2; TRBD1 matches at 8 bases. CDR1 is DFQATT and CDR2 is SNEGSKA in the germline V gene (reference sequence). V lost 6 bases and J lost 4; bases outside the gene matches: 4. The CDR3 consists of 13 residues. CDR3 nucleotides: TGCAGTGCGAGGACAGGGAGCACCGGGGAGCTGTTTTTT. It codes for CSARTGSTGELFF.

This clonotype was found a few times. Here the CDR3 reads CASSSQGYSYNEQFF. The CDR3 region has the DNA TGCGCCAGCAGCTCGCAGGGTTACTCCTACAATGAGCAGTTCTTC. The J gene is TRBJ2-1, the V gene TRBV5-1; possible D gene TRBD1, 5 bases. This CDR3 comprises 15 residues. V was shortened by 3 bases and J by 0 bases, with 10 bases between the two germline ends. Germline CDR1 is SGHRS and CDR2 is YFSETQ.

The V gene is TRBV4-3, the J gene TRBJ2-1, with 7 bases that match TRBD2. The germline V gene encodes CDR1 LGHNA and CDR2 YSLEER. The trim removed 1 base at V and 10 bases at J, leaving 1 base unmatched. This CDR3 spans 12 amino acids. The CDR3 is CASSQVGGEQFF. The CDR3 bases are TGCGCCAGCAGCCAAGTGGGGGGGGAGCAGTTCTTC.

The chain couples TRBV6-1 to TRBJ2-2; 9 bases line up with TRBD2. Germline lookup yields CDR1 MNHNS and CDR2 SASEGT. The CDR3 loop spans 16 amino acids. Unmatched junction bases numbered 8, after V lost 9 bases and J lost 0 bases. The CDR3: CASLGAGGPNTGELFF. In DNA, the CDR3 is TGTGCCAGTCTCGGAGCGGGAGGTCCGAACACCGGGGAGCTGTTTTTT.

J is TRBJ2-7 and V is TRBV7-6, with 10 positions matching TRBD2. Germline CDR1 is SGHVS and CDR2 is FNYEAQ. This CDR3 is 15 amino acids long. J lost 0 bases, V lost 3 bases, and 2 bases had no gene match. The CDR3 region has the DNA TGTGCCAGCAGCTTGGCTAGCGGGAGCTCCTACGAGCAGTACTTC. Protein sequence: CASSLASGSSYEQYF.

The chain joins TRBV9 to TRBJ2-5; a weak D match, TRBD1 (6 bases). The ends were cut back, 0 bases at V and 4 bases at J, with 16 bases in the middle. Germline V gene data show CDR1 as SGDLS and CDR2 as YYNGEE. This CDR3 spans 16 amino acids. The CDR3 DNA follows: TGTGCCAGCAGCGTAGCTTCAGGGATGACAGGAGAGACCCAGTACTTC. Protein: CASSVASGMTGETQYF. Looking up the rest from reference TRBV9 and TRBJ2-5 gives the full variable domain: DSGVTQTPKHLITATGQRVTLRCSPRSGDLSVYWYQQSLDQGLQFLIQYYNGEERAKGNILERFSAQQFPDLHSELNLSSLELGDSALYFCASSVASGMTGETQYFGPGTRLLVL.

The J gene is TRBJ2-7, the V gene TRBV5-1, with unresolved D. This CDR3 contains 14 residues. Trimming cost V 5 bases and J 0 bases, with 12 bases left between them. The germline gives CDR1 SGHRS, CDR2 YFSETQ. CDR3 protein: CASREPHPSYEQYF. The DNA of the CDR3 is TGCGCCAGCAGGGAACCCCACCCCTCCTACGAGCAGTACTTC.

This clonotype was detected a few times. As DNA, the CDR3 is TGCGCCAGCAGCCAACCCCTCCGGGGTCTTAATGAAAAACTGTTTTTT. Protein sequence: CASSQPLRGLNEKLFF. The rearrangement links TRBV4-1 to TRBJ1-4; D gene ambiguous. Deletions cut 2 bases from V and 4 bases from J, with 14 bases between. Germline values: CDR1 MGHRA, CDR2 YSYEKL. The CDR3 consists of 16 residues.

At least ten counts were recorded for this clonotype. The chain is built from TRBV7-6 and TRBJ2-1, with a possible D match to TRBD1 (6 bases). V gave up 0 bases and J gave up 1 base, with 7 bases separating them. The germline V gene encodes CDR1 SGHVS and CDR2 FNYEAQ. The CDR3 length is 15 residues. CDR3: CASSLARGSYNEQFF. The CDR3 DNA follows: TGTGCCAGCAGCTTAGCCAGGGGATCCTACAATGAGCAGTTCTTC.

This clonotype was counted a few times. The rearrangement links TRBV7-8 to TRBJ1-4, with D perhaps TRBD1 (5 bases). Germline V gene data show CDR1 as SGHVS and CDR2 as FQNEAQ. Trimming removed 6 bases at V and 8 bases at J, with 22 bases between. This CDR3 region has 16 residues. The CDR3 protein is CASSFTGGTLREKLFF. The CDR3 DNA follows: TGTGCCAGCAGTTTTACAGGAGGGACGCTACGGGAAAAACTGTTTTTT.

The chain couples TRBV28 to TRBJ1-6; D is unresolved. This CDR3 region has 15 residues. The ends were cut back, 4 bases at V and 6 bases at J, with 13 bases in the middle. Germline assignment: CDR1 MDHEN and CDR2 SYDVKM. The CDR3 spells CASSSRTEINSPLHF. Here the CDR3 DNA reads TGTGCCAGCAGTTCCAGGACTGAAATTAATTCACCCCTCCACTTT. Full variable domain (rest looked up from reference TRBV28 and TRBJ1-6): DVKVTQSSRYLVKRTGEKVFLECVQDMDHENMFWYRQDPGLGLRLIYFSYDVKMKEKGDIPEGYSVSREKKERFSLILESASTNQTSMYLCASSSRTEINSPLHFGNGTRLTVT.

The chain has TRBV20-1 and TRBJ2-1; D gene unclear. V was cut by 1 base and J by 0 bases, with 13 bases left in between. Germline V gene sequence: CDR1 DFQATT, CDR2 SNEGSKA (reference sequence). The CDR3 contains 16 residues. As DNA, the CDR3 is TGCAGTGCTAGAGGAGAAGCCCCGAGCTCCTACAATGAGCAGTTCTTC. It translates to CSARGEAPSSYNEQFF.

This clonotype was counted a few times. V and J are TRBV19 and TRBJ1-1; unclear D gene. The V end lost 6 bases, the J end lost 0 bases, and 17 bases lay between the germline ends. The CDR3 totals 16 residues. Germline CDR1 is LNHDA and CDR2 is SQIVND (reference sequence). The CDR3 DNA reads as TGTGCCAGTAGCCTAAACCCACGCGGATTGAACACTGAAGCTTTCTTT. The encoded protein is CASSLNPRGLNTEAFF.

This clonotype was seen more than once but under ten times. The chain links TRBV29-1 to TRBJ1-1; tentative D call: TRBD1 (5 bases). Per the germline V gene, CDR1 is SQVTM and CDR2 is ANQGSEA. The length of the CDR3 is 15 residues. The V end lost 4 bases, the J end lost 1 base, and 16 bases lay between the germline ends. The CDR3 sequence: CSVGGIGARNTEAFF. In nucleotides, the CDR3 is TGCAGCGTTGGAGGAATCGGGGCCCGGAACACTGAAGCTTTCTTT.

The J gene is TRBJ1-5, the V gene TRBV4-2; D unclear. Trimming stripped 0 bases from V and 3 bases from J, with 0 bases between. Germline CDR1 reads LGHNA; CDR2 reads YNFKEQ. The CDR3 length is 12 residues. Written as DNA, the CDR3 is TGTGCCAGCAGCCAAGACAATCAGCCCCAGCATTTT. Protein sequence: CASSQDNQPQHF.

The J gene is TRBJ2-1, the V gene TRBV27, with 8 bases identical to TRBD2. Looked up from germline, CDR1 is MNHEY and CDR2 is SMNVEV (reference sequence). Trimming at V came to 5 bases and at J to 3 bases, leaving 9 bases not matched to a gene. The CDR3 is 16 amino acids. Here the CDR3 reads CASSPGWGLDYNEQFF. Here the CDR3 DNA reads TGTGCCAGCAGTCCCGGTTGGGGACTAGACTACAATGAGCAGTTCTTC.

This clonotype has a handful of counts. This chain connects TRBV29-1 to TRBJ2-1; 12 nucleotides agree with TRBD2. Germline CDR1 is SQVTM and CDR2 is ANQGSEA. The CDR3 consists of 14 residues. V trimming: 4 bases; J trimming: 8 bases; junction bases outside the gene matches: 6. This CDR3 is CSVGSSGRVDEQFF. Here the CDR3 DNA reads TGCAGCGTTGGATCTAGCGGGAGGGTCGATGAGCAGTTCTTC.

As for this clonotype: The germline gene is not matched at one end of the junction; a read error may be the cause. This chain joins TRBV12-3 or TRBV12-4 and TRBJ1-1, with D uncertain. The CDR3 has 16 amino acids. The chain's CDR3 is CASSLAHSWRDTEAFF. The CDR3 DNA follows: TGTGCCAGCAGTTTAGCGCACAGTTGGAGAGACACCGAAGCTTTCTTT.

The rearrangement uses TRBV7-9 and TRBJ2-3; D gene unclear. V was clipped by 3 bases and J by 2 bases, with 12 bases between them. The CDR3 contains 15 residues. Germline CDR1 reads SEHNR; CDR2 reads FQNEAQ (reference sequence). CDR3 loop: CASSFLLIHTDTQYF. DNA of the CDR3: TGTGCCAGCAGCTTTTTGTTGATTCACACAGATACGCAGTATTTT.